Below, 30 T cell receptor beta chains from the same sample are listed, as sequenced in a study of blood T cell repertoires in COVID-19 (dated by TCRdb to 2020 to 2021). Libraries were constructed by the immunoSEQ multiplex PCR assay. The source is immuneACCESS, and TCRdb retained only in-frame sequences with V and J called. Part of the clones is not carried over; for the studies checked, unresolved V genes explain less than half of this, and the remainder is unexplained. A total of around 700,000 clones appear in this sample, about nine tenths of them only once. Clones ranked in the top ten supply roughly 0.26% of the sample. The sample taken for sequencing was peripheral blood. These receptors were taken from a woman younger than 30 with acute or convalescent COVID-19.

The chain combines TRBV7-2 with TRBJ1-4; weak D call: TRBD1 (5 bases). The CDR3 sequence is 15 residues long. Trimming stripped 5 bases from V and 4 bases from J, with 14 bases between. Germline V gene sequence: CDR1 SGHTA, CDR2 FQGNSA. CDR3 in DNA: TGTGCCAGCAGCACATACGGGCAGGGTAATGAAAAACTGTTTTTT. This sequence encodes CASSTYGQGNEKLFF.

CDR3: CASSKAGRAQETQYF. The CDR3 DNA reads TGTGCCAGCAGCAAAGCGGGGAGGGCCCAAGAGACCCAGTACTTC. The J gene is TRBJ2-5, the V gene TRBV21-1; the table's D call of TRBD2 was not tested on the DNA. TRBV21-1 is labeled a pseudogene. The CDR3 contains 15 residues.

The CDR3 spells CASSYSGGRGTEAFF. The CDR3 bases are TGTGCCAGCAGTTACTCAGGGGGTCGAGGCACTGAAGCTTTCTTT. This chain links TRBV6-6 with TRBJ1-1, with TRBD1 as a possible D gene (6 bases). CDR1 MNHNY and CDR2 SVGAGI come from the germline V gene (reference sequence). The CDR3 is 15 residues long. The V end was cut by 0 bases, the J end by 4 bases, with 12 bases between.

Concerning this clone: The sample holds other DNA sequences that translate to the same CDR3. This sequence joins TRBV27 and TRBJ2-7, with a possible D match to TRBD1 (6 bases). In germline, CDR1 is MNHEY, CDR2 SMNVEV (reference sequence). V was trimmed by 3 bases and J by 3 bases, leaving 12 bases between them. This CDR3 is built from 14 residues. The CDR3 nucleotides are TGTGCCAGCAGTTTCGGGCAGGGGAACTACGAGCAGTACTTC. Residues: CASSFGQGNYEQYF.

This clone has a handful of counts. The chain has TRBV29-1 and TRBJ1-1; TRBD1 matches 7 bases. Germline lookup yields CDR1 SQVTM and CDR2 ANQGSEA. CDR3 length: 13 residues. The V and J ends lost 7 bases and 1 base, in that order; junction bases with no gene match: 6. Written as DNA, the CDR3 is TGCAGCGCCCTGGGGACAGAGAACACTGAAGCTTTCTTT. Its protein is CSALGTENTEAFF.

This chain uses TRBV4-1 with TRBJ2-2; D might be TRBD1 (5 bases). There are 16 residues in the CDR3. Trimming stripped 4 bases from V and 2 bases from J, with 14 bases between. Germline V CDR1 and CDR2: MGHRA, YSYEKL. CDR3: CASSLLGQGNTGELFF. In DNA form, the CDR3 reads TGCGCCAGCAGCCTCCTAGGGCAGGGTAACACCGGGGAGCTGTTTTTT.

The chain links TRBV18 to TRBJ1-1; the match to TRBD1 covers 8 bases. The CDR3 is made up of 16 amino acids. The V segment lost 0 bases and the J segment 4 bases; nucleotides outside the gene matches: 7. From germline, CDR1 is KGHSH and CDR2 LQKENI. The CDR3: CASSPPLSGGLTEAFF. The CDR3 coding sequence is TGTGCCAGCTCACCACCTTTATCAGGGGGCCTCACTGAAGCTTTCTTT.

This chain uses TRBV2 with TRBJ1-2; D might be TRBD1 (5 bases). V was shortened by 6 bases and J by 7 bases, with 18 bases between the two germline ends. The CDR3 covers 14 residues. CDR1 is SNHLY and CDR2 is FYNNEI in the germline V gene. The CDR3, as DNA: TGTGCCAGCAGCCCCCCGGGGAGGGGTGGTGGCTACACCTTC. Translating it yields CASSPPGRGGGYTF.

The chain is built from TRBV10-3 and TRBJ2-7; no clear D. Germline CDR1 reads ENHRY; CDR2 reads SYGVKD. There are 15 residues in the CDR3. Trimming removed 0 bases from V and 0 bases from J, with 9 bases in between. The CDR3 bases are TGTGCCATCAGTGAGTCGGTTAGTCCCTCCTACGAGCAGTACTTC. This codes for CAISESVSPSYEQYF.

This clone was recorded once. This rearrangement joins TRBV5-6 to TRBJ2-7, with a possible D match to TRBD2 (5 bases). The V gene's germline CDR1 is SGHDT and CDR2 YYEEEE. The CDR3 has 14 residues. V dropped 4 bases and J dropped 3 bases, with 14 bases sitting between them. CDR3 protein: CASSRGSTVYEQYF. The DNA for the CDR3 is TGTGCCAGCAGCCGGGGTAGTACGGTCTACGAGCAGTACTTC. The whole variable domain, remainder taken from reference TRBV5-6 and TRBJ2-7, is DAGVTQSPTHLIKTRGQQVTLRCSPKSGHDTVSWYQQALGQGPQFIFQYYEEEERQRGNFPDRFSGHQFPNYSSELNVNALLLGDSALYLCASSRGSTVYEQYFGPGTRLTVT.

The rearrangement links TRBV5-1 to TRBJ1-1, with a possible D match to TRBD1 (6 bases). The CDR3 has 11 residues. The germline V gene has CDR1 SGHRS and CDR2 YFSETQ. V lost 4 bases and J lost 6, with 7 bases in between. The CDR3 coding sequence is TGCGCCAGCAGCCAGGGGTCTGAAGCTTTCTTT. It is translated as CASSQGSEAFF. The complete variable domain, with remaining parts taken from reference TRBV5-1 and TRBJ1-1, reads KAGVTQTPRYLIKTRGQQVTLSCSPISGHRSVSWYQQTPGQGLQFLFEYFSETQRNKGNFPGRFSGRQFSNSRSEMNVSTLELGDSALYLCASSQGSEAFFGQGTRLTVV.

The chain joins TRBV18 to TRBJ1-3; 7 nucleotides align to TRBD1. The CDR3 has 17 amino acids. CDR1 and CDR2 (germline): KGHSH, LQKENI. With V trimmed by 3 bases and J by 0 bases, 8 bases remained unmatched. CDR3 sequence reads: CASSPSGTVSSGNTIYF. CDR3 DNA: TGTGCCAGCTCACCCTCCGGGACAGTGAGCTCTGGAAACACCATATATTTT.

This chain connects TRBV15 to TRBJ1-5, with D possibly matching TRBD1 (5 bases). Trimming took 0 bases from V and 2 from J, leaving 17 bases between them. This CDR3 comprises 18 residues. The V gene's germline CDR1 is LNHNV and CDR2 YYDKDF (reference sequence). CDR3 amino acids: CATSREGVGGMGNQPQHF. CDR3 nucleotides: TGTGCCACCAGCAGAGAAGGGGTGGGGGGAATGGGCAATCAGCCCCAGCATTTT.

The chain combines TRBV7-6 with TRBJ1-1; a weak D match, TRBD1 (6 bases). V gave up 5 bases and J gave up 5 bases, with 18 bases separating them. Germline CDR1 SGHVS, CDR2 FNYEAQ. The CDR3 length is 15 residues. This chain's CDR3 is CASSLDDRPKTEAFF. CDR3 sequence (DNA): TGTGCCAGCAGCCTCGACGACAGGCCGAAAACTGAAGCTTTCTTT.

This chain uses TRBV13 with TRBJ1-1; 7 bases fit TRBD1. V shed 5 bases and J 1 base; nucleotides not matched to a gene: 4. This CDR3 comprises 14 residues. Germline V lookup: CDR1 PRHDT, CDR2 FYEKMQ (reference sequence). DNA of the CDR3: TGTGCCAGCAGCACACGACAGGGGAACACTGAAGCTTTCTTT. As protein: CASSTRQGNTEAFF.

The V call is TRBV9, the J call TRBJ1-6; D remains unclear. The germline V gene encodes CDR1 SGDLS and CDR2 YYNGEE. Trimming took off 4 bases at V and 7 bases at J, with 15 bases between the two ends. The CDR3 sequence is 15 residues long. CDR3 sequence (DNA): TGTGCCAGCAGCCCCGCCAGGATTGAAAATTCACCCCTCCACTTT. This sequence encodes CASSPARIENSPLHF. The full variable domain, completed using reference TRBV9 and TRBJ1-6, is DSGVTQTPKHLITATGQRVTLRCSPRSGDLSVYWYQQSLDQGLQFLIQYYNGEERAKGNILERFSAQQFPDLHSELNLSSLELGDSALYFCASSPARIENSPLHFGNGTRLTVT.

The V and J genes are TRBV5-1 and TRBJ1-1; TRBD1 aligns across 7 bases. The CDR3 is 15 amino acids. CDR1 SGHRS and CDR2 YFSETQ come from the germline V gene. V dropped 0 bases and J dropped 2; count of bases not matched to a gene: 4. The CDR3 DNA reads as TGCGCCAGCAGCTTGGGACAGGGACAAAACACTGAAGCTTTCTTT. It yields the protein CASSLGQGQNTEAFF. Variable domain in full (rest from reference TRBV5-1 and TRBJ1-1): KAGVTQTPRYLIKTRGQQVTLSCSPISGHRSVSWYQQTPGQGLQFLFEYFSETQRNKGNFPGRFSGRQFSNSRSEMNVSTLELGDSALYLCASSLGQGQNTEAFFGQGTRLTVV.

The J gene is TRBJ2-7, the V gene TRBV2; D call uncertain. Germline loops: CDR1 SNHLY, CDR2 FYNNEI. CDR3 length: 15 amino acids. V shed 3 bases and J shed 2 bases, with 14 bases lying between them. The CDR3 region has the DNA TGTGCCAGCAGTGATCCTAGGCGGTACACCTACGAGCAGTACTTC. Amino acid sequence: CASSDPRRYTYEQYF.

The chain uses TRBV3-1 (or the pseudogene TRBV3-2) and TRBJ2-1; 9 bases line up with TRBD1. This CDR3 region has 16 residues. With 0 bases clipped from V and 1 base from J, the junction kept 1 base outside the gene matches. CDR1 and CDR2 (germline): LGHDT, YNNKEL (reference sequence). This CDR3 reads CASSQEGTGSYNEQFF. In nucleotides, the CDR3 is TGTGCCAGCAGCCAAGAGGGGACAGGGTCCTACAATGAGCAGTTCTTC.

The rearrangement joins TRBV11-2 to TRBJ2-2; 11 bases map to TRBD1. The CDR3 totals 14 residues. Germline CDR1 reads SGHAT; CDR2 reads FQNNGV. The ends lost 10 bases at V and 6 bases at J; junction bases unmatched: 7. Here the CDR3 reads CATSGTGGSGELFF. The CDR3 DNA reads TGTGCCACCTCCGGGACAGGGGGATCCGGGGAGCTGTTTTTT.

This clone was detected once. The CDR3 DNA reads as TGTGCCACCATAGCGGGGGAGCGCACAGATACGCAGTATTTT. The encoded protein is CATIAGERTDTQYF. The chain couples TRBV5-4 to TRBJ2-3; 9 nucleotides match TRBD2. The germline V gene has CDR1 SGHNT and CDR2 YYREEE (reference sequence). This CDR3 spans 14 amino acids. J gave up 1 base and V 9 bases, and 6 bases lay outside the gene matches.

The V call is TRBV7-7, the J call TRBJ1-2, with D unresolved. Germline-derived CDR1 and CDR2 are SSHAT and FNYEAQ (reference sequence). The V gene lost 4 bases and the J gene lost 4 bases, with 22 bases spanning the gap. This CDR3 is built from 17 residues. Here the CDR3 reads CASSSGRTTTLSYGYTF. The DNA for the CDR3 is TGTGCCAGCAGCTCTGGACGGACTACCACCCTTTCCTATGGCTACACCTTC.

The CDR3 loop reads CATSRDRDFSYEQYF. Written as DNA, the CDR3 is TGTGCCACCAGCAGAGATAGGGACTTCTCCTACGAGCAGTACTTC. The rearrangement joins TRBV15 to TRBJ2-7; possibly TRBD2 for D (6 bases). Germline values: CDR1 LNHNV, CDR2 YYDKDF (reference sequence). CDR3 length: 15 residues. V lost 0 bases to trimming and J lost 0 bases, with 9 bases between them. Full variable domain (missing parts from reference TRBV15 and TRBJ2-7): DAMVIQNPRYQVTQFGKPVTLSCSQTLNHNVMYWYQQKSSQAPKLLFHYYDKDFNNEADTPDNFQSRRPNTSFCFLDIRSPGLGDTAMYLCATSRDRDFSYEQYFGPGTRLTVT.

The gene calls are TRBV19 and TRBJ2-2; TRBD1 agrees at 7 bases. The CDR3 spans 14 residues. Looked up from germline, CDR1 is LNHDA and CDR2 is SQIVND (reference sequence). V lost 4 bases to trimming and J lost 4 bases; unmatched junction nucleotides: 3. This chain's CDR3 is CASSKGQTTGELFF. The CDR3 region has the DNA TGTGCCAGTAGTAAGGGACAGACCACCGGGGAGCTGTTTTTT.

The CDR3 region is CSVERQPLGDTQYF. CDR3 nucleotide sequence: TGCAGCGTTGAGAGGCAGCCCCTAGGAGATACGCAGTATTTT. The chain has TRBV29-1 and TRBJ2-3; D not certain. Per germline, CDR1 SQVTM and CDR2 ANQGSEA. The V end was cut by 3 bases, the J end by 5 bases, with 15 bases between. This CDR3 is built from 14 residues.

The CDR3 DNA is TGTGCCAGCAGCCGAGGGGGGGCTTCGGGAAACAATGAGCAGTTCTTC. The encoded protein is CASSRGGASGNNEQFF. The chain couples TRBV6-2 or TRBV6-3 to TRBJ2-1; weak D call: TRBD2 (7 bases). V lost 6 bases and J 5 bases, leaving 20 bases between the germline ends. The CDR3 is made up of 16 amino acids. Germline CDR1 is MNHEY and CDR2 is SVGEGT.

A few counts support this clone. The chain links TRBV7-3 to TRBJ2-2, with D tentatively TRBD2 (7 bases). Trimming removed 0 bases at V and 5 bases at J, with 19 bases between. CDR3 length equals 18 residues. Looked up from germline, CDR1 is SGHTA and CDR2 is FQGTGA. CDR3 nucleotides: TGTGCCAGCAGCTTAACTTTGGCGGGGGCCTCGGGGACCGGGGAGCTGTTTTTT. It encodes CASSLTLAGASGTGELFF.

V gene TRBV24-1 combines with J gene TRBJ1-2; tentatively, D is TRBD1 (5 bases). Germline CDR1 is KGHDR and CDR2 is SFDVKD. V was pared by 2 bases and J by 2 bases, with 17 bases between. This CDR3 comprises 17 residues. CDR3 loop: CATSDSGDSSRNYGYTF. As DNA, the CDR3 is TGTGCCACCAGTGATTCCGGGGACTCATCCCGGAACTATGGCTACACCTTC.

The CDR3 region is CAAKQGGTGSHEQYF. The CDR3 nucleotides read TGTGCCGCAAAGCAAGGTGGGACAGGATCCCACGAGCAGTACTTC. The chain carries TRBV19 and TRBJ2-7; 8 nucleotides agree with TRBD1. Germline V lookup: CDR1 LNHDA, CDR2 SQIVND (reference sequence). The CDR3 runs to 15 residues. V shed 11 bases, J shed 5 bases, and the junction held 17 bases outside the gene matches.

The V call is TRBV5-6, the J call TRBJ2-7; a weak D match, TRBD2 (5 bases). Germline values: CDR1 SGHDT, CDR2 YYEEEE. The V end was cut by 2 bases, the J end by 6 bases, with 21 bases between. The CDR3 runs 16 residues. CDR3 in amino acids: CASSLVHRTDDREQYF. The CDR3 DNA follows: TGTGCCAGCAGCTTAGTGCATCGGACTGACGACCGCGAGCAGTACTTC.